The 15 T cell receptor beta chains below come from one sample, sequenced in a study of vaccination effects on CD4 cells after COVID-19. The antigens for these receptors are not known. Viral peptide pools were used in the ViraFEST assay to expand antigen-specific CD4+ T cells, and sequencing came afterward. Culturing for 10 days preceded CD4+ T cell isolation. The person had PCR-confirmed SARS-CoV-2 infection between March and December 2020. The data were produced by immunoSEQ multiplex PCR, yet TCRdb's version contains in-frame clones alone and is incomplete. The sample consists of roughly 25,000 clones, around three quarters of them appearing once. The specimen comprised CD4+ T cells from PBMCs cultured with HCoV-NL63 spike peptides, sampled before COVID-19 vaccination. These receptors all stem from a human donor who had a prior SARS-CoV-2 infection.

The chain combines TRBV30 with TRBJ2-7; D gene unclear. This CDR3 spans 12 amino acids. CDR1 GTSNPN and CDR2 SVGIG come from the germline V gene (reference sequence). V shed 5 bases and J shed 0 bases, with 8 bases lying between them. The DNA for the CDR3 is TGTGCCTGGCGCCGCTACTCCTACGAGCAGTACTTC. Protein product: CAWRRYSYEQYF.

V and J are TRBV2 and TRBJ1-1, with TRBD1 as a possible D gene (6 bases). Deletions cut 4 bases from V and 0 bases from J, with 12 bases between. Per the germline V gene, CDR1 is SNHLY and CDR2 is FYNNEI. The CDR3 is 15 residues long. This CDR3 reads CASSALRGMNTEAFF. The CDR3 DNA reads TGTGCCAGCAGTGCACTCAGGGGAATGAACACTGAAGCTTTCTTT.

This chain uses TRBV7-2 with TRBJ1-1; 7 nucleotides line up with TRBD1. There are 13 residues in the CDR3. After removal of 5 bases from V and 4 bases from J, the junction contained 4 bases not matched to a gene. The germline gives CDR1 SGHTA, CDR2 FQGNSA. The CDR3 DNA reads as TGTGCCAGCAGCCGACAGGGCATCACTGAAGCTTTCTTT. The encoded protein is CASSRQGITEAFF. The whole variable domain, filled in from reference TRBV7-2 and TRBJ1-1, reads GAGVSQSPSNKVTEKGKDVELRCDPISGHTALYWYRQSLGQGLEFLIYFQGNSAPDKSGLPSDRFSAERTGGSVSTLTIQRTQQEDSAVYLCASSRQGITEAFFGQGTRLTVV.

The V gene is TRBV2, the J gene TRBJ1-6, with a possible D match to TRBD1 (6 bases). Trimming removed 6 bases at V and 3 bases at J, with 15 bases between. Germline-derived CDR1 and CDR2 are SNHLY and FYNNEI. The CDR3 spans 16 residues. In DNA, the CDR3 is TGTGCCAGCAGAGGGATGGACAGTTTCTATAATTCACCCCTCCACTTT. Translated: CASRGMDSFYNSPLHF.

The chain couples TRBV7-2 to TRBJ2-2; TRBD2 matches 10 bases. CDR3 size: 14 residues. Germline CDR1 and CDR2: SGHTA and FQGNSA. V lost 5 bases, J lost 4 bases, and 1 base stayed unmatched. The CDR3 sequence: CASSKRGGTGELFF. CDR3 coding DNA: TGTGCCAGCAGCAAGCGGGGGGGCACCGGGGAGCTGTTTTTT.

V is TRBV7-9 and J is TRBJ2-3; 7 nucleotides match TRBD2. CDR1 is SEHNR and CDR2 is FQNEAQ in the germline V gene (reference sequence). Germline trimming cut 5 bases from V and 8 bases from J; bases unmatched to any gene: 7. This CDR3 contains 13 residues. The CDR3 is CASSPTSVGTQYF. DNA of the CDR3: TGTGCCAGCAGCCCCACTAGCGTAGGTACGCAGTATTTT.

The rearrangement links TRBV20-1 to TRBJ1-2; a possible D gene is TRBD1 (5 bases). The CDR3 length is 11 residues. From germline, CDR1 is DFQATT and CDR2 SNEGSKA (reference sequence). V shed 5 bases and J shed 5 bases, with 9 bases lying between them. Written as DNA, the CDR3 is TGCAGTGCTTGGCAGGGTTATGGCTACACCTTC. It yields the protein CSAWQGYGYTF.

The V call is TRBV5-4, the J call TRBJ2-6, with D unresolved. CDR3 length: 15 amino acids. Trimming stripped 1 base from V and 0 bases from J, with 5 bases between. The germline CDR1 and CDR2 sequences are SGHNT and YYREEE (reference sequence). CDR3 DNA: TGTGCCAGCAGCTTGTCCTCCTCTGGGGCCAACGTCCTGACTTTC. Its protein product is CASSLSSSGANVLTF.

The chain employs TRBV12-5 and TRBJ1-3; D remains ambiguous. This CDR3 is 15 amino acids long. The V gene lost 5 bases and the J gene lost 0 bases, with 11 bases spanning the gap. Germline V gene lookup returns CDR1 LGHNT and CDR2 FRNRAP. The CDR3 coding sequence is TGTGCTAGTGGTCCCGCCCGCAGCTCTGGAAACACCATATATTTT. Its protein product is CASGPARSSGNTIYF.

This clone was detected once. The CDR3 DNA is TGTGCCACCAGTGATGGACAGGGTCAATCTACAGCGAATGAGCAGTTCTTC. As protein: CATSDGQGQSTANEQFF. The chain employs TRBV24-1 and TRBJ2-1, with 8 bases aligning to TRBD1. The V gene's germline CDR1 is KGHDR and CDR2 SFDVKD. There are 17 residues in the CDR3. J was trimmed by 7 bases and V by 3 bases; bases with no gene match: 13.

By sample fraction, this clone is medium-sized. The CDR3 loop is CASSPPGGRGELFF. CDR3 nucleotide sequence: TGTGCCAGCAGTCCCCCGGGGGGCCGCGGGGAGCTGTTTTTT. This chain links TRBV6-5 with TRBJ2-2; a weak D match, TRBD2 (7 bases). CDR3 size: 14 residues. Germline assignment: CDR1 MNHEY and CDR2 SVGAGI. Trimming stripped 5 bases from V and 7 bases from J, with 14 bases between.

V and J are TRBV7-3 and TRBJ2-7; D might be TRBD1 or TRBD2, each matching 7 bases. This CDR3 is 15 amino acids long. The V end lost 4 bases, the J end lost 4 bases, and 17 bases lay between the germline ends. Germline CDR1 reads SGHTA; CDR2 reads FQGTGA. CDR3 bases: TGTGCCAGCAGCTCCTCAGGGGGGGGCGGGTACGAGCAGTACTTC. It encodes CASSSSGGGGYEQYF.

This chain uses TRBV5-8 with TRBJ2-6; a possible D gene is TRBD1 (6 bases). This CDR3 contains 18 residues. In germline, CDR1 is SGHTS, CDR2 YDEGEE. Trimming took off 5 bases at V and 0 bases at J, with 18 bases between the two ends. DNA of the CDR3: TGTGCCAGCAGTTTCCTGGACAGTACCTTCTCTGGGGCCAACGTCCTGACTTTC. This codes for CASSFLDSTFSGANVLTF.

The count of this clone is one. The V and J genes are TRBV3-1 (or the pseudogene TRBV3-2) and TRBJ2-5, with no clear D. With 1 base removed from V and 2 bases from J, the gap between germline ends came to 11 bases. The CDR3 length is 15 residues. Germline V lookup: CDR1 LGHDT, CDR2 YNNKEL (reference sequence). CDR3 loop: CASSQGVVRQETQYF. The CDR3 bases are TGTGCCAGCAGCCAAGGGGTCGTAAGGCAAGAGACCCAGTACTTC.

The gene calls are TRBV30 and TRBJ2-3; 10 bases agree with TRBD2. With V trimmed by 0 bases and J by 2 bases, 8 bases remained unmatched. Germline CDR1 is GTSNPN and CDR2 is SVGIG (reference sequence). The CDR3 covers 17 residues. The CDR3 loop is CAWSVTRTSGTTDTQYF. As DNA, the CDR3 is TGTGCCTGGAGTGTAACAAGGACTAGCGGTACCACAGATACGCAGTATTTT.